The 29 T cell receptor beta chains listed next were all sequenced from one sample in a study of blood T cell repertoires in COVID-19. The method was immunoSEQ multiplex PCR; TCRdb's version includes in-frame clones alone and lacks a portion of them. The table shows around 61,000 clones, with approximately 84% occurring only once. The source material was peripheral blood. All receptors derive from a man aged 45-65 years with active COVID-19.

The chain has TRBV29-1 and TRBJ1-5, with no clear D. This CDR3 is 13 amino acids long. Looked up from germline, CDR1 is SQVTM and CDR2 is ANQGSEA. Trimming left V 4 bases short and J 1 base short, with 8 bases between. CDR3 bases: TGCAGCGTTGTACAGAGAAGCAATCAGCCCCAGCATTTT. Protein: CSVVQRSNQPQHF. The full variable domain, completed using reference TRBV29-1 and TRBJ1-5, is SAVISQKPSRDICQRGTSLTIQCQVDSQVTMMFWYRQQPGQSLTLIATANQGSEATYESGFVIDKFPISRPNLTFSTLTVSNMSPEDSSIYLCSVVQRSNQPQHFGDGTRLSIL.

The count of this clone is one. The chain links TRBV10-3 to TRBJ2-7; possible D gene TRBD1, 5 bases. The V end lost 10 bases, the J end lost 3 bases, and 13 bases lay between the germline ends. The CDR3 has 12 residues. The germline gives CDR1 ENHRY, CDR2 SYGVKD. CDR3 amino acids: CATRTPNYEQYF. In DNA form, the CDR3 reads TGTGCCACCAGGACACCGAACTACGAGCAGTACTTC.

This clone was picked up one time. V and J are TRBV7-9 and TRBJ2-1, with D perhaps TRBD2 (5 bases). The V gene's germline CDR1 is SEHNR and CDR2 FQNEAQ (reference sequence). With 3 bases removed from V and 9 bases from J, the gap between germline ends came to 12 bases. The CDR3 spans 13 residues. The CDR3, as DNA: TGTGCCAGCAGCTTGTTTCGGGGTATTGAGCAGTTCTTC. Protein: CASSLFRGIEQFF. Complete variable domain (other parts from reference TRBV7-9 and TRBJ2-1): DTGVSQNPRHKITKRGQNVTFRCDPISEHNRLYWYRQTLGQGPEFLTYFQNEAQLEKSRLLSDRFSAERPKGSFSTLEIQRTEQGDSAMYLCASSLFRGIEQFFGPGTRLTVL.

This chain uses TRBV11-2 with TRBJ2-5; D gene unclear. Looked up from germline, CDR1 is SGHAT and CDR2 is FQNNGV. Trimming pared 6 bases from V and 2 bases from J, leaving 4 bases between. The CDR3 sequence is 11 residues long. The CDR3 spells CASRTQETQYF. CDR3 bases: TGTGCCAGCAGGACACAAGAGACCCAGTACTTC.

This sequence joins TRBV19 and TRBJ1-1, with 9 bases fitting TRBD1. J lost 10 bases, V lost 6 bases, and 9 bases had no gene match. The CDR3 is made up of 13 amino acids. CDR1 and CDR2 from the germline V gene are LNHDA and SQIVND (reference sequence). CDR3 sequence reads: CASSGTGRALAFF. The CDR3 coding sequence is TGTGCCAGTAGCGGGACAGGGAGAGCGCTAGCTTTCTTT.

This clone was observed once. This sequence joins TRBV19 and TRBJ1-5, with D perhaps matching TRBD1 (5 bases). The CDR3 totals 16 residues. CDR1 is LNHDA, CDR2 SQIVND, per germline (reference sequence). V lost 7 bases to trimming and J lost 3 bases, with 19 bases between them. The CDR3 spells CASTIRGEGYNQPQHF. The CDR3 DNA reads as TGTGCCAGTACCATTCGAGGGGAGGGGTACAATCAGCCCCAGCATTTT. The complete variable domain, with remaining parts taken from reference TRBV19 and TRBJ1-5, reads DGGITQSPKYLFRKEGQNVTLSCEQNLNHDAMYWYRQDPGQGLRLIYYSQIVNDFQKGDIAEGYSVSREKKESFPLTVTSAQKNPTAFYLCASTIRGEGYNQPQHFGDGTRLSIL.

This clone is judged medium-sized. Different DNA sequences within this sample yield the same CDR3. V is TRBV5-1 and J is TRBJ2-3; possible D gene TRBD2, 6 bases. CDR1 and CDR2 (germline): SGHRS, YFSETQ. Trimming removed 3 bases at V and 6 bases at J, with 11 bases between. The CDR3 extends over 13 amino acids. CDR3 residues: CASSSDRGDTQYF. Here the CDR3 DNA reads TGCGCCAGCAGCTCGGACCGGGGGGATACGCAGTATTTT.

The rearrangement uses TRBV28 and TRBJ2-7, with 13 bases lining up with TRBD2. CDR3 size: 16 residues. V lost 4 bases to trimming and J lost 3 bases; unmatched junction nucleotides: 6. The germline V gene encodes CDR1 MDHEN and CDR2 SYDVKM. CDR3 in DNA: TGTGCCAGCAGTTCCACTGGGACTAGCGGGAACTACGAGCAGTACTTC. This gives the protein CASSSTGTSGNYEQYF.

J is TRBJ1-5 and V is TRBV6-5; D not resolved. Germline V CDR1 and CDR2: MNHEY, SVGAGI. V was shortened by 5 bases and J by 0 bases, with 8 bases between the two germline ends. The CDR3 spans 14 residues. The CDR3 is CASSRSDSNQPQHF. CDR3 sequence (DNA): TGTGCCAGCAGTCGGAGCGATAGCAATCAGCCCCAGCATTTT.

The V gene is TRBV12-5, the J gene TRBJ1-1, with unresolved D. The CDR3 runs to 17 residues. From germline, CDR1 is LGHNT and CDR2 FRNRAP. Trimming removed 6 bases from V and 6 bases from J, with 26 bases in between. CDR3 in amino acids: CASGVRTSGMREAEAFF. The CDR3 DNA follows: TGTGCTAGTGGGGTGCGGACTTCAGGAATGAGGGAGGCTGAAGCTTTCTTT.

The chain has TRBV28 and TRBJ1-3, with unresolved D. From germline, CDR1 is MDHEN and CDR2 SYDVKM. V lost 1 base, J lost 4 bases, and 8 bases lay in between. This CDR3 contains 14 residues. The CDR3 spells CASSLSRLGNTIYF. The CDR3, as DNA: TGTGCCAGCAGTTTATCCAGATTAGGAAACACCATATATTTT.

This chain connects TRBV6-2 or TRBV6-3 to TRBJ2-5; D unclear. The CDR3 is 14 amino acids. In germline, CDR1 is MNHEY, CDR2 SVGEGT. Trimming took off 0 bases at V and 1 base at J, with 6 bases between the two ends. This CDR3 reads CASSYSSIQETQYF. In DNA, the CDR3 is TGTGCCAGCAGTTACTCGAGCATCCAAGAGACCCAGTACTTC.

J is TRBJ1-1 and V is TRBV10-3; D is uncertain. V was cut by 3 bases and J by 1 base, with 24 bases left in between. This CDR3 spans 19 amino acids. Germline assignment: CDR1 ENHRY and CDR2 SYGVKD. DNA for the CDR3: TGTGCCATCAGTGACTCTACGGGTCCCACCCGGAGGAAGAACACTGAAGCTTTCTTT. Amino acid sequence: CAISDSTGPTRRKNTEAFF.

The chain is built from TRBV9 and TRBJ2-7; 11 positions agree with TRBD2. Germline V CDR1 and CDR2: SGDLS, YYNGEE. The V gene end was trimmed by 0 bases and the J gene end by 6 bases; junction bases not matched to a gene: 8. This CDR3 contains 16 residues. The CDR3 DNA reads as TGTGCCAGCAGCGTAGCGGGACTAGCGGCGGGGGGCGAGCAGTACTTC. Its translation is CASSVAGLAAGGEQYF.

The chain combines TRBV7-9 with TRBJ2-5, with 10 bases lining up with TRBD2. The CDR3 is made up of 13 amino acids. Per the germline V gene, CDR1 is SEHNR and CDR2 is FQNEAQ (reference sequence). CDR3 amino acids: CASGGALVETQYF. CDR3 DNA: TGTGCAAGCGGGGGGGCCCTTGTAGAGACCCAGTACTTC.

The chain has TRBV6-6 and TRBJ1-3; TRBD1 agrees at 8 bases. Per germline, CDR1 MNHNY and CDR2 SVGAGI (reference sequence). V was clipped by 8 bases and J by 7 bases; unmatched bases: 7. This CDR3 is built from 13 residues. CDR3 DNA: TGTGCCAGCGGACAGGGTAGGAGTAACACCATATATTTT. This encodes CASGQGRSNTIYF.

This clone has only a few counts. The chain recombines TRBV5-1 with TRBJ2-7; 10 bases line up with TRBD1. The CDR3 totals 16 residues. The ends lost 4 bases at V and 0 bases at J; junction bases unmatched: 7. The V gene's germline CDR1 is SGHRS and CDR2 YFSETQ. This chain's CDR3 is CASSPDGTGASYEQYF. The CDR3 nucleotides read TGCGCCAGCAGCCCCGATGGGACAGGGGCCTCCTACGAGCAGTACTTC. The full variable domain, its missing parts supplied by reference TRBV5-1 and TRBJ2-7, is KAGVTQTPRYLIKTRGQQVTLSCSPISGHRSVSWYQQTPGQGLQFLFEYFSETQRNKGNFPGRFSGRQFSNSRSEMNVSTLELGDSALYLCASSPDGTGASYEQYFGPGTRLTVT.

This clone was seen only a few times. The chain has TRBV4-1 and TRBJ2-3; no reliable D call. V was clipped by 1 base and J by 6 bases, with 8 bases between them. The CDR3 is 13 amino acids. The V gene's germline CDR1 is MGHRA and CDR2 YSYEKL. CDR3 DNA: TGCGCCAGCAGCCAAGTTCCTAGGGATACGCAGTATTTT. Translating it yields CASSQVPRDTQYF.

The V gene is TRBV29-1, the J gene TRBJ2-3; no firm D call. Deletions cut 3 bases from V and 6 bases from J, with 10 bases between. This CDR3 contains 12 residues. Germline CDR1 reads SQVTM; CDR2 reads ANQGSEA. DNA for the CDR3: TGCAGCGTTGATGCAGGTGGGGATACGCAGTATTTT. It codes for CSVDAGGDTQYF.

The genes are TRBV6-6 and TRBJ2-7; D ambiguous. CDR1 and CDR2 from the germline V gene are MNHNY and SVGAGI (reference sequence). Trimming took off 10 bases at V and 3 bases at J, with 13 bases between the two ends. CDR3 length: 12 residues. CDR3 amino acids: CATRGPLYEQYF. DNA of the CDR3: TGTGCCACCCGTGGGCCGCTCTACGAGCAGTACTTC.

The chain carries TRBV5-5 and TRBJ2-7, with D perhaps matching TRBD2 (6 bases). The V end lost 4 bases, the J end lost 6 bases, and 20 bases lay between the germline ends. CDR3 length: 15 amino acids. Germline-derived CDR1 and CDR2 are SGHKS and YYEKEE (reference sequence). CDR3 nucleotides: TGTGCCAGCAGCGGGCTGCGGGGAGGCTTCGGCGAGCAGTACTTC. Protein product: CASSGLRGGFGEQYF. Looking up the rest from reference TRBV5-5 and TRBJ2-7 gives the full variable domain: DAGVTQSPTHLIKTRGQQVTLRCSPISGHKSVSWYQQVLGQGPQFIFQYYEKEERGRGNFPDRFSARQFPNYSSELNVNALLLGDSALYLCASSGLRGGFGEQYFGPGTRLTVT.

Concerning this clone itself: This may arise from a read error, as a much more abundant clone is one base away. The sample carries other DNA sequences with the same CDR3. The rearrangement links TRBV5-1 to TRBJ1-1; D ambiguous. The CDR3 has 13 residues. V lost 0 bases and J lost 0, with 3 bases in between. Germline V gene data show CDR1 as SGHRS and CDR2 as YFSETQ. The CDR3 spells CASSLAVNTEAFF. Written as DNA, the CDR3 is TGCGCCAGCAGCTTGGCCGTGAACACTGAAGCTTTCTTT.

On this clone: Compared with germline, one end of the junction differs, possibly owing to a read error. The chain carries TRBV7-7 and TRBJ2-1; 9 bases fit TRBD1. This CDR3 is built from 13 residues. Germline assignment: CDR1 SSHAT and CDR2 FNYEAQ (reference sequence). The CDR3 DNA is TGTGCTAGCAGCCTGGACAGGGGAAGTGAGCAGTTCTTC. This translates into CASSLDRGSEQFF.

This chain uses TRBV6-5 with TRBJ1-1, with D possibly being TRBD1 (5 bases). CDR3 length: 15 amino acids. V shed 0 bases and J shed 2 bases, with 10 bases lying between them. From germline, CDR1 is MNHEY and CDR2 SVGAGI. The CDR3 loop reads CASSYSQTENTEAFF. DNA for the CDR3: TGTGCCAGCAGTTACTCACAGACAGAAAACACTGAAGCTTTCTTT.

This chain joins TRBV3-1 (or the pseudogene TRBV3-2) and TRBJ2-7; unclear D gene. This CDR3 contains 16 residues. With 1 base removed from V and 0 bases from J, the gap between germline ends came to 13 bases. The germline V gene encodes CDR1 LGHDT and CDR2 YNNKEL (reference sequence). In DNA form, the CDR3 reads TGTGCCAGCAGCCAAGTTTCCTTAACGAGCTCCTACGAGCAGTACTTC. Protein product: CASSQVSLTSSYEQYF.

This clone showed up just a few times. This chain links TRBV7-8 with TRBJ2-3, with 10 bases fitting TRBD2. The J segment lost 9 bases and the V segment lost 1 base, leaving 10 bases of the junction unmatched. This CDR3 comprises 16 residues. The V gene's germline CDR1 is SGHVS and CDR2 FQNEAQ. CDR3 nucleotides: TGTGCCAGCAGCTTAGTGGTAGCGGGAGGCCCGGAGACGCAGTATTTT. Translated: CASSLVVAGGPETQYF.

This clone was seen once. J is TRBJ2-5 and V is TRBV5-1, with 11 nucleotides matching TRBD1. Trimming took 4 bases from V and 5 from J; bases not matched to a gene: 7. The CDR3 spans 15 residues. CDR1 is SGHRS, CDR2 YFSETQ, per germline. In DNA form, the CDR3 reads TGCGCCAGCAGCCCGGACAGGGGGCCAGGGGAGACCCAGTACTTC. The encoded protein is CASSPDRGPGETQYF. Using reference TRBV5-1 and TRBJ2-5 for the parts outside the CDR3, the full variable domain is KAGVTQTPRYLIKTRGQQVTLSCSPISGHRSVSWYQQTPGQGLQFLFEYFSETQRNKGNFPGRFSGRQFSNSRSEMNVSTLELGDSALYLCASSPDRGPGETQYFGPGTRLLVL.

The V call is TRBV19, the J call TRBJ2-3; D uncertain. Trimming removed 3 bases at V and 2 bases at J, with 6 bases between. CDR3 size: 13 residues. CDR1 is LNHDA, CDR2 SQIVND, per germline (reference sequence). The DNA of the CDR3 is TGTGCCAGTAGTATGGAGCTCACAGATACGCAGTATTTT. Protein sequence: CASSMELTDTQYF.

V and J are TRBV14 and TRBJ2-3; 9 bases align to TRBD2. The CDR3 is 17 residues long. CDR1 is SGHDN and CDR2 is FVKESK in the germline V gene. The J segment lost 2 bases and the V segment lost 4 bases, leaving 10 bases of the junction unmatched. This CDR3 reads CASSLRTSVDNTDTQYF. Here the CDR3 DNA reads TGTGCCAGCAGCCTACGGACTAGCGTAGACAACACAGATACGCAGTATTTT.